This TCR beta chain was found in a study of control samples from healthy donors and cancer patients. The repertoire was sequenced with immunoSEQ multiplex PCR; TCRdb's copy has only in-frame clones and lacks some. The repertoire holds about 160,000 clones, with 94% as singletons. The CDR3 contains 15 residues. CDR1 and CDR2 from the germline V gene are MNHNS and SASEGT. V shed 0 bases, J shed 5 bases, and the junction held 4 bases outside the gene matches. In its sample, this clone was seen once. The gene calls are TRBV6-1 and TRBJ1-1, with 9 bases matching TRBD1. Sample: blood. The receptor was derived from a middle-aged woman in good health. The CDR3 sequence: CASSEAATGGTEAFF. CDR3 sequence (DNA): TGTGCCAGCAGTGAAGCCGCGACAGGGGGGACTGAAGCTTTCTTT.